This T cell receptor (beta chain) was captured in a study of metastatic and nonmetastatic thyroid tumors. Overall study: Comparative analysis of repertoires was undertaken across blood and tumor or nodule tissue obtained from malignant and benign thyroid patients. General study points: Significantly greater TCR beta diversity was reportedly found in malignant thyroid tumors than in benign nodules (in blood and tumor).

In the authors' workflow: The study took CDR3 differences across clinicopathological groups and made a distant-metastasis classifier for papillary thyroid cancer from them. MiXCR reprocessed the PCR reads for TCRdb. These V and J calls originate from TCRdb's pipeline instead of the authors' own analysis. Counted here are about 22,000 clones, less than 20% occurring once; the ten biggest clones make up approximately 2.9%. Unmatched junction bases numbered 12, after V lost 5 bases and J lost 0 bases. The length of the CDR3 is 18 residues. CDR1 and CDR2 (germline): LNHDA, SQIVND (reference sequence). Ahead of thyroid surgery, no patient had received treatment of any kind. This clone was recorded many times. No antigen is known for it.

Sequencing used adjacent normal tissue. The chain carries TRBV19 and TRBJ2-3; 9 bases match TRBD2. This TCR was recovered from a male donor with papillary thyroid cancer or a benign thyroid nodule (not recorded which). Some clones in this sample may be carry-over from other donors' samples. The CDR3 DNA sequence: TGTGCCAGTAGTGCCGATAGCGGGGGCCCCACGAGCACAGATACGCAGTATTTT. This translates into CASSADSGGPTSTDTQYF.